This TCR beta chain was captured by sequencing in a study of identical twins. Study-wide results and caveats: There was an excess of low generation probability in the out-of-frame alpha sequences that twins shared. The study found that models underestimated out-of-frame TCR alpha sharing in monozygotic twins. Invariant MAIT and iNKT cells are populations that could partly confound zero-insertion analyses.

Germline V gives CDR1 SGHTA, CDR2 FQGTGA. The ends were cut back, 6 bases at V and 3 bases at J, with 22 bases in the middle. This CDR3 region has 17 residues. TCRdb called the 5' RACE reads again in MiXCR, with one record for every CDR3 protein. The sample consists of 570,000 or so distinct CDR3 sequences, 7.5% to 10% of them appearing once. This clonotype has a handful of counts. Antigen: not known. The same specimen was also included in a second study, on yellow fever vaccine responses in identical twins.

The sequenced material came from PBMCs. This TCR came from a woman aged 18-29 years in good health. This chain links TRBV7-3 with TRBJ2-3, with D maybe TRBD2 (7 bases). The CDR3 nucleotides are TGTGCCAGCAGTCGACTTGGGGGGGGGCTGGGGACAGATACGCAGTATTTT. It is translated as CASSRLGGGLGTDTQYF.